This T cell receptor (beta chain) is drawn from a study of cytomegalovirus exposure and HLA in healthy donors. The study's findings and limits: Later analysis associated a missense DCLRE1C variant with TCR beta V- and J-gene trimming. A later analysis reportedly found fewer N-insertions in an Asian-associated ancestry cluster than the approximately 700-donor mean. A later analysis revealed that TCR association rates differed between HLA loci, peaking at DRB1 and bottoming out at HLA-C.

The trim removed 2 bases at V and 3 bases at J, leaving 14 bases unmatched. Germline assignment: CDR1 MDHEN and CDR2 SYDVKM. The CDR3 runs to 19 residues. About this clone: The antigen remains unidentified.

The PCR contained 60 Vbeta and 13 Jbeta primers. Sequencing was performed with immunoSEQ multiplex PCR; in TCRdb, only in-frame clones are kept and a portion is missing. The sample shows approximately 290,000 clones, 80% of them seen only once. The source of this sequence is a girl aged 2 to 10 in good health and CMV-seronegative. The V call is TRBV28, the J call TRBJ2-5; 11 positions agree with TRBD2. The sample comprised PBMCs. The CDR3 region has the DNA TGTGCCAGCAGTTTAAGTTGGGCCGGACTAGCGGGTTATAAAGAGACCCAGTACTTC. Translated: CASSLSWAGLAGYKETQYF.